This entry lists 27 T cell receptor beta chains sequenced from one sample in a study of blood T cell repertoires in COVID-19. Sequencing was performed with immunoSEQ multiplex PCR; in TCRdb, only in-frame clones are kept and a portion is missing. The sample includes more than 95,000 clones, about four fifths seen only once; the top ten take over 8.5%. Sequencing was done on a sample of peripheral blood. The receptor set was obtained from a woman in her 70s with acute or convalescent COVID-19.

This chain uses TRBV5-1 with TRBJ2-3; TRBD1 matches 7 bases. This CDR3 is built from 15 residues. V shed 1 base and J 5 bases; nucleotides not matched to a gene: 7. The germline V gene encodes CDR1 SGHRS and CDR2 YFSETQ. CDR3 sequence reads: CASSLQAGGRDTQYF. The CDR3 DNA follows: TGCGCCAGCAGCTTGCAAGCAGGGGGTCGAGATACGCAGTATTTT.

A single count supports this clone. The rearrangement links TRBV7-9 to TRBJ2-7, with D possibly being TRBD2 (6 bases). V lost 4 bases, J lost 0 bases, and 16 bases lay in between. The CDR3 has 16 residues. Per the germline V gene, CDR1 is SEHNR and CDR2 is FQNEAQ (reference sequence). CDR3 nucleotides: TGTGCCAGCAGCTCCGGACCACGGGGGAGCTCCTACGAGCAGTACTTC. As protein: CASSSGPRGSSYEQYF.

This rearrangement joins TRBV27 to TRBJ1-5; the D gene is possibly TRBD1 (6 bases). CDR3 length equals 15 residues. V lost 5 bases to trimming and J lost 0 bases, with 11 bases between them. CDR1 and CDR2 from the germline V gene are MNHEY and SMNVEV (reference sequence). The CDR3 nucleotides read TGTGCCAGCAGTCCTGACAGGCGTAGCAATCAGCCCCAGCATTTT. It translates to CASSPDRRSNQPQHF.

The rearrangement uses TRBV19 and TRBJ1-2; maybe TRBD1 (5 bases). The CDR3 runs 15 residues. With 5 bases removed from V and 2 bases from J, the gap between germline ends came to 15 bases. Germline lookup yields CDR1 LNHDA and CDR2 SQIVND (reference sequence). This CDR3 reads CASSASWTINYGYTF. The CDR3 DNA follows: TGTGCCAGTAGTGCCTCTTGGACAATCAACTATGGCTACACCTTC. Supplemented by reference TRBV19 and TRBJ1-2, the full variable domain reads DGGITQSPKYLFRKEGQNVTLSCEQNLNHDAMYWYRQDPGQGLRLIYYSQIVNDFQKGDIAEGYSVSREKKESFPLTVTSAQKNPTAFYLCASSASWTINYGYTFGSGTRLTVV.

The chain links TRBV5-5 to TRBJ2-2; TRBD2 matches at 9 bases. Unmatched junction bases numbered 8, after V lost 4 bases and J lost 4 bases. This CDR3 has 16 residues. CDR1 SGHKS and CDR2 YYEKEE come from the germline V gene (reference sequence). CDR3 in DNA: TGTGCCAGCAGCCTCCCACTAGCGGGTCGCACCGGGGAGCTGTTTTTT. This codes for CASSLPLAGRTGELFF.

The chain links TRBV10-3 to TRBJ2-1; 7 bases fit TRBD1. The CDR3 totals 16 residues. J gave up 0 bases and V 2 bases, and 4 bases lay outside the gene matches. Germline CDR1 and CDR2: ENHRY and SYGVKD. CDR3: CAISEGQVDSYNEQFF. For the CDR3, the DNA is TGTGCCATCAGTGAGGGACAGGTCGACTCCTACAATGAGCAGTTCTTC.

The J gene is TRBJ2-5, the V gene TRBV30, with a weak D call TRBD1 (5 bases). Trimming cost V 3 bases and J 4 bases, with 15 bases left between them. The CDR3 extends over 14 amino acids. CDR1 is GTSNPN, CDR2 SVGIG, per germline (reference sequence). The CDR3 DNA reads TGTGCCTGGAGGGAAAGGGGCTTAAGAGAGACCCAGTACTTC. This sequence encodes CAWRERGLRETQYF. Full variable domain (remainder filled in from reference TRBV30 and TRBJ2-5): SQTIHQWPATLVQPVGSPLSLECTVEGTSNPNLYWYRQAAGRGLQLLFYSVGIGQISSEVPQNLSASRPQDRQFILSSKKLLLSDSGFYLCAWRERGLRETQYFGPGTRLLVL.

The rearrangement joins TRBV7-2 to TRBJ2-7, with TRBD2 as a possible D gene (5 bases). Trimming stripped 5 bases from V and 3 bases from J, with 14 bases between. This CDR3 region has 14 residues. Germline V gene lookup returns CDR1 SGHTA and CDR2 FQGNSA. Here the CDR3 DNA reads TGTGCCAGCAGCCCCCGGACGGGGTTCTACGAGCAGTACTTC. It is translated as CASSPRTGFYEQYF.

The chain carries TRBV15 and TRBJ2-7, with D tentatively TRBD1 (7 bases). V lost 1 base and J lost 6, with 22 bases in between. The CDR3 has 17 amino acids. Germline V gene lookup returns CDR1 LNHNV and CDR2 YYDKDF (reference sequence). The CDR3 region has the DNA TGTGCCACCAGCAGAGGAGCGGAGGGGGCGCAGGGTCTCGAGCAGTACTTC. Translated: CATSRGAEGAQGLEQYF.

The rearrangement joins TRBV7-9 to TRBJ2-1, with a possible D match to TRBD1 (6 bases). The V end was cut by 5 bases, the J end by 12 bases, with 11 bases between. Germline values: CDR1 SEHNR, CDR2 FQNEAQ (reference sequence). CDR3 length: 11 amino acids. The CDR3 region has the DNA TGTGCCAGCAGCGTACAGGGAGCGCAGTTCTTC. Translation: CASSVQGAQFF.

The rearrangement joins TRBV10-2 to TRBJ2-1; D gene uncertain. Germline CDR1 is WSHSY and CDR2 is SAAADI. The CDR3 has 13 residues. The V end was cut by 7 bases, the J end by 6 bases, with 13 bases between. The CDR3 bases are TGCGCCAGCAAGAATCGAGCGACCAATGAGCAGTTCTTC. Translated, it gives CASKNRATNEQFF.

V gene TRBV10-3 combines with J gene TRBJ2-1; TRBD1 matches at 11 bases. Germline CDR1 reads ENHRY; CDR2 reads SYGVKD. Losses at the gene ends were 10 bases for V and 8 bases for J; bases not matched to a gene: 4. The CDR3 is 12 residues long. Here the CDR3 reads CATRDRGDEQFF. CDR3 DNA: TGTGCCACTCGGGACAGGGGGGATGAGCAGTTCTTC.

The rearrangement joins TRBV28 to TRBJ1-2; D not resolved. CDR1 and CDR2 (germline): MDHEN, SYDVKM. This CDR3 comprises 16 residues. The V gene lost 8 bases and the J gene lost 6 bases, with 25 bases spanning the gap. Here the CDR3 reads CASVQPGPPLRHGYTF. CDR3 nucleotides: TGTGCCAGCGTACAACCTGGGCCCCCGCTCCGGCATGGCTACACCTTC.

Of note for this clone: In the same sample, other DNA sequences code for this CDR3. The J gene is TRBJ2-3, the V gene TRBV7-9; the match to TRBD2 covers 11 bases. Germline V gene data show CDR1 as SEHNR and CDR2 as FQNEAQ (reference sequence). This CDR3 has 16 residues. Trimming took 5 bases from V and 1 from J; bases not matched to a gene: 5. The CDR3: CASSPGTSGRTDTQYF. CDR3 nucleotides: TGTGCCAGCAGCCCGGGGACTAGCGGCCGCACAGATACGCAGTATTTT.

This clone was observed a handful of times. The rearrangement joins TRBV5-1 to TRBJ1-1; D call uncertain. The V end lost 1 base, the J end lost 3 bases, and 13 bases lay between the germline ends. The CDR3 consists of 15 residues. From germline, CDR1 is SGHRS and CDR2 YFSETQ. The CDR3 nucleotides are TGCGCCAGCAGCTTGACTGGTGTGGGAGACACTGAAGCTTTCTTT. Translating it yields CASSLTGVGDTEAFF.

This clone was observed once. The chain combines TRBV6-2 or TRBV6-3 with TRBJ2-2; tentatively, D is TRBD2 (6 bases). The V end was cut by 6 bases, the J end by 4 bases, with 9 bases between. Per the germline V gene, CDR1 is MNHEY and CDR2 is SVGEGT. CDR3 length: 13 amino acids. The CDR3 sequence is CASSPGGTGELFF. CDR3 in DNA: TGTGCCAGCAGCCCCGGGGGCACCGGGGAGCTGTTTTTT.

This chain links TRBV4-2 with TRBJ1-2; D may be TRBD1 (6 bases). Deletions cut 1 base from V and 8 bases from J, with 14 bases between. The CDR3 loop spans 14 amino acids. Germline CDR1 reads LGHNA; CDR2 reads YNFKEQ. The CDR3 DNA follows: TGTGCCAGCAGCCAAGGAAACAGGGCTGGGGGCTACACCTTC. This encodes CASSQGNRAGGYTF.

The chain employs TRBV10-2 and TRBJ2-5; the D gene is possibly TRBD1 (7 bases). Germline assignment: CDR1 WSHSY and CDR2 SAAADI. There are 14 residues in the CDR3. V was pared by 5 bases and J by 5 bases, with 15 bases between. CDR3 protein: CASSSTGEAETQYF. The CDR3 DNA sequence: TGCGCCAGCAGTTCAACAGGGGAGGCTGAGACCCAGTACTTC.

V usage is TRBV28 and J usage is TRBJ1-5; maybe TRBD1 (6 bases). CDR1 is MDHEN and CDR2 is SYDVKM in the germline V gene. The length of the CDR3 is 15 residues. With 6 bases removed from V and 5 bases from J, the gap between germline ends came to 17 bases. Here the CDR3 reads CASSLSTGTDQPQHF. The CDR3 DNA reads TGTGCCAGCAGCCTCTCCACAGGGACGGATCAGCCCCAGCATTTT.

The CDR3, as DNA: TGTGCCACCAGCAGAAGGACAGGGCAAAACACTGAAGCTTTCTTT. It translates to CATSRRTGQNTEAFF. The chain is built from TRBV15 and TRBJ1-1; 8 nucleotides match TRBD1. This CDR3 has 15 amino acids. The germline V gene has CDR1 LNHNV and CDR2 YYDKDF (reference sequence). The junction had 4 bases not matched to a gene; V was cut back by 2 bases and J by 2 bases.

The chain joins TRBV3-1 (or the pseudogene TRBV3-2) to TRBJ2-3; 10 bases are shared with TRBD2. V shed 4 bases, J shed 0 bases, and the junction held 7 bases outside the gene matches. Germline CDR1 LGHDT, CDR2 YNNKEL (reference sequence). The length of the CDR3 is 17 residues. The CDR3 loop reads CASSRLAGGTSTDTQYF. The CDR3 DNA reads TGTGCCAGCAGCCGGTTAGCGGGGGGCACTAGCACAGATACGCAGTATTTT.

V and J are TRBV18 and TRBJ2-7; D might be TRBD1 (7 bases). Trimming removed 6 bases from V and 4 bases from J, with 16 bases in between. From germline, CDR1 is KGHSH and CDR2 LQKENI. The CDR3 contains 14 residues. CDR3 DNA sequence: TGTGCCAGCTCGCGGGACAGTCCCTCTTACGAGCAGTACTTC. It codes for CASSRDSPSYEQYF. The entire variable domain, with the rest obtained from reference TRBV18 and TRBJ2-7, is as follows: NAGVMQNPRHLVRRRGQEARLRCSPMKGHSHVYWYRQLPEEGLKFMVYLQKENIIDESGMPKERFSAEFPKEGPSILRIQQVVRGDSAAYFCASSRDSPSYEQYFGPGTRLTVT.

DNA for the CDR3: TGTGCCAGCGGAGGACAGGGGGATGGCTACACCTTC. Translating gives CASGGQGDGYTF. The V gene is TRBV2, the J gene TRBJ1-2, with 10 bases lining up with TRBD1. This CDR3 has 12 amino acids. Looked up from germline, CDR1 is SNHLY and CDR2 is FYNNEI. Trimming removed 8 bases from V and 6 bases from J; junction bases left unmatched: 3.

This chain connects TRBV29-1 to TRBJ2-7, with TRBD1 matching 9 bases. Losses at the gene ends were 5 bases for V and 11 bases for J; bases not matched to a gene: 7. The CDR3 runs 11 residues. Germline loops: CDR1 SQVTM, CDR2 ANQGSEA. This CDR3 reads CSVLRGDREYF. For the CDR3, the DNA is TGCAGCGTTTTAAGGGGGGACAGGGAGTACTTC.

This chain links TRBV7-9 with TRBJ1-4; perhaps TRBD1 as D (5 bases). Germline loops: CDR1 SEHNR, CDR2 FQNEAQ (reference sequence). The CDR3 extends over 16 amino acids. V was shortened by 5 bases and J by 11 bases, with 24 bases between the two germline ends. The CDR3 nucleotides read TGTGCCAGCAGCCATAGAGGCCAGGGCCCCTTCGACAAACTGTTTTTT. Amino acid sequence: CASSHRGQGPFDKLFF.

In nucleotides, the CDR3 is TGTGCCAGCAGTGAGGCGGGGATTACAAACTATGGCTACACCTTC. Its protein product is CASSEAGITNYGYTF. This chain connects TRBV6-1 to TRBJ1-2; D gene ambiguous. Trimming took off 3 bases at V and 2 bases at J, with 13 bases between the two ends. The germline V gene has CDR1 MNHNS and CDR2 SASEGT. CDR3 length equals 15 residues.

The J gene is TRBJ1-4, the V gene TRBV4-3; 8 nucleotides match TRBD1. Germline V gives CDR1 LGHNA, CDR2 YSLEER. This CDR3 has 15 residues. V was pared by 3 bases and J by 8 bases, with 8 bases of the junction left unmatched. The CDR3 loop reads CASSQDTGGFEKLFF. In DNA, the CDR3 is TGCGCCAGCAGCCAGGATACAGGGGGTTTCGAAAAACTGTTTTTT.